One and the same sample provided the 13 T cell receptor beta chains below, sequenced in a study of blood T cell repertoires in COVID-19. Sequencing was performed with immunoSEQ multiplex PCR; in TCRdb, only in-frame clones are kept and a portion is missing. The table lists about 69,000 clones, 85% to 90% of them singletons, with approximately 5.8% in the top ten. Sequencing input: peripheral blood. The receptors were sampled from a man aged 45 to 65 with acute or convalescent COVID-19.

V usage is TRBV7-8 and J usage is TRBJ2-7, with a weak D call TRBD2 (6 bases). Per the germline V gene, CDR1 is SGHVS and CDR2 is FQNEAQ. The CDR3 runs to 16 residues. The V end lost 4 bases, the J end lost 1 base, and 17 bases lay between the germline ends. Here the CDR3 reads CASSSPSWLASYEQYF. Written as DNA, the CDR3 is TGTGCCAGCAGCTCCCCATCGTGGCTAGCGTCCTACGAGCAGTACTTC.

The rearrangement uses TRBV30 and TRBJ1-5; 8 bases align to TRBD1. The J segment lost 7 bases and the V segment lost 8 bases, leaving 13 bases of the junction unmatched. Germline V gene lookup returns CDR1 GTSNPN and CDR2 SVGIG (reference sequence). This CDR3 comprises 14 residues. CDR3 bases: TGTGCCGCCTCCAGGGGGCGCGGAGAGCAGCCCCAGCATTTT. As protein: CAASRGRGEQPQHF. The full variable domain, with the rest looked up from reference TRBV30 and TRBJ1-5, is SQTIHQWPATLVQPVGSPLSLECTVEGTSNPNLYWYRQAAGRGLQLLFYSVGIGQISSEVPQNLSASRPQDRQFILSSKKLLLSDSGFYLCAASRGRGEQPQHFGDGTRLSIL.

About this clone: Additional DNA sequences in this sample encode the identical CDR3. This rearrangement joins TRBV6-5 to TRBJ1-5; maybe TRBD1 (6 bases). V shed 6 bases and J shed 5 bases, with 11 bases lying between them. This CDR3 has 13 amino acids. Germline lookup yields CDR1 MNHEY and CDR2 SVGAGI. The CDR3 DNA reads TGTGCCAGCAGGAGGGGGGGGGATCAGCCCCAGCATTTT. This codes for CASRRGGDQPQHF.

V is TRBV27 and J is TRBJ1-2; 9 nucleotides align to TRBD1. Germline V gene lookup returns CDR1 MNHEY and CDR2 SMNVEV (reference sequence). This CDR3 has 13 amino acids. Trimming took 5 bases from V and 6 from J; bases not matched to a gene: 4. CDR3 region: CASSLQGANGYTF. The CDR3 bases are TGTGCCAGCAGTCTACAGGGGGCCAATGGCTACACCTTC.

J is TRBJ1-1 and V is TRBV7-6; perhaps TRBD1 as D (5 bases). Germline CDR1 and CDR2: SGHVS and FNYEAQ. V shed 5 bases and J shed 5 bases, with 15 bases lying between them. The CDR3 runs 14 residues. CDR3 nucleotides: TGTGCCAGCAGCCTCAGTGGGGGGGTAACTGAAGCTTTCTTT. Translated, it gives CASSLSGGVTEAFF.

This clone came up once. This chain uses TRBV11-2 with TRBJ2-7, with 8 bases fitting TRBD2. V lost 5 bases and J lost 5; bases outside the gene matches: 11. Germline V gene sequence: CDR1 SGHAT, CDR2 FQNNGV. The CDR3 sequence is 15 residues long. CDR3 protein: CASSLLFGRAHEQYF. DNA for the CDR3: TGTGCCAGCAGCCTCCTCTTCGGGAGGGCCCACGAGCAGTACTTC. Filled out from reference TRBV11-2 and TRBJ2-7, the complete variable domain reads EAGVAQSPRYKIIEKRQSVAFWCNPISGHATLYWYQQILGQGPKLLIQFQNNGVVDDSQLPKDRFSAERLKGVDSTLKIQPAKLEDSAVYLCASSLLFGRAHEQYFGPGTRLTVT.

V gene TRBV18 combines with J gene TRBJ2-7; D possibly corresponds to TRBD1 (5 bases). Germline V gene lookup returns CDR1 KGHSH and CDR2 LQKENI. The CDR3 has 14 amino acids. The germline V and J ends were trimmed by 4 bases and 2 bases, with 12 bases remaining between them. CDR3 sequence reads: CASSLLTATYEQYF. The CDR3 bases are TGTGCCAGCTCACTGCTGACAGCTACCTACGAGCAGTACTTC.

This chain joins TRBV5-4 and TRBJ2-3, with 11 bases identical to TRBD2. The trim removed 1 base at V and 2 bases at J, leaving 12 bases unmatched. CDR3 size: 19 residues. Germline lookup yields CDR1 SGHNT and CDR2 YYREEE (reference sequence). CDR3 sequence (DNA): TGTGCCAGCAGCTTGTTTAGCGGGAGGGCCTTCCCTCTCACAGATACGCAGTATTTT. Translating it yields CASSLFSGRAFPLTDTQYF.

This sequence joins TRBV19 and TRBJ2-7, with D maybe TRBD2 (5 bases). Germline V gene lookup returns CDR1 LNHDA and CDR2 SQIVND (reference sequence). This CDR3 has 14 residues. V lost 9 bases and J 8 bases, leaving 23 bases between the germline ends. The CDR3, as DNA: TGTGCCAGCCCTCCCGGACTGAGGTGGGAACAGCAGTACTTC. Encoded protein: CASPPGLRWEQQYF.

The rearrangement joins TRBV30 to TRBJ2-3; tentative D call: TRBD1 (5 bases). The V and J ends lost 3 bases and 0 bases respectively, with 7 bases between them. Germline CDR1 and CDR2: GTSNPN and SVGIG (reference sequence). There are 13 residues in the CDR3. CDR3 amino acids: CAWRYRSTDTQYF. As DNA, the CDR3 is TGTGCCTGGAGGTACAGGAGCACAGATACGCAGTATTTT. The whole variable domain, remainder taken from reference TRBV30 and TRBJ2-3, is SQTIHQWPATLVQPVGSPLSLECTVEGTSNPNLYWYRQAAGRGLQLLFYSVGIGQISSEVPQNLSASRPQDRQFILSSKKLLLSDSGFYLCAWRYRSTDTQYFGPGTRLTVL.

This chain connects TRBV4-2 to TRBJ1-2; possibly TRBD1 for D (6 bases). In germline, CDR1 is LGHNA, CDR2 YNFKEQ. There are 16 residues in the CDR3. V lost 0 bases, J lost 5 bases, and 16 bases lay in between. CDR3 amino acids: CASSQEEAGASYGYTF. The CDR3, as DNA: TGTGCCAGCAGCCAAGAGGAGGCAGGGGCCTCTTATGGCTACACCTTC.

The V gene is TRBV19, the J gene TRBJ2-3; 9 positions agree with TRBD2. Germline lookup yields CDR1 LNHDA and CDR2 SQIVND (reference sequence). Germline trimming cut 3 bases from V and 5 bases from J; bases unmatched to any gene: 3. The CDR3 length is 14 residues. DNA of the CDR3: TGTGCCAGTAGTATGTTACTAGCGGGAGATACGCAGTATTTT. Translation gives CASSMLLAGDTQYF.

This clone ranks as medium-sized (0.01 to 0.1%). The rearrangement uses TRBV12-3 or TRBV12-4 and TRBJ1-5; D might be TRBD1 (5 bases). V was trimmed by 6 bases and J by 7 bases, leaving 13 bases between them. CDR3 size: 13 residues. The CDR3 bases are TGTGCCAGCAGGTTGACGGGGGACCAGCCCCAGCATTTT. The encoded protein is CASRLTGDQPQHF.